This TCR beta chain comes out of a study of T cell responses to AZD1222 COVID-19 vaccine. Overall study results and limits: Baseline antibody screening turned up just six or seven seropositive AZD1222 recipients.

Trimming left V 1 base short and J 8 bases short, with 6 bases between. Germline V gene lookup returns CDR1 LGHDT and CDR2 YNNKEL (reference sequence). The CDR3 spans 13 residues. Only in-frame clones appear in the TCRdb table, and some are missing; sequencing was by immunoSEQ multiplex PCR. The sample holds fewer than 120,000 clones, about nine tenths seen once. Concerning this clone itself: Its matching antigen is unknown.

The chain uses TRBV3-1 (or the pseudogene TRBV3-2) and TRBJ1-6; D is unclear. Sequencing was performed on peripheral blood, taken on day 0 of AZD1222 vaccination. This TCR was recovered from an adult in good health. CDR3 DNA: TGTGCCAGCAGCCAAGGGACGGATTCACCCCTCCACTTT. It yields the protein CASSQGTDSPLHF.